These T cell receptor beta chains were read from a single sample in a study of blood T cell repertoires in COVID-19. Using immunoSEQ multiplex PCR, the repertoire was profiled, and TCRdb retains in-frame clones only, with some absent. Among some 450,000 clones listed, about 87% were seen once. Sequenced: peripheral blood. These receptors all come from a man aged 18 to 35 with COVID-19, enrolled during active disease. CDR3s include the opening cysteine and the closing phenylalanine or tryptophan. D genes are given only for firm matches. Not all rows give a size; the values are once, few, many and, for expanded clones, a class.

TRBV10-1,-,TRBJ2-1,TRBD2,TGCGCCAGCAGCGCCGGGACTAGCAATGAGCAGTTCTTC,CASSAGTSNEQFF
TRBV3-1/TRBV3-2,-,TRBJ2-7,-,TGTGCCAGCAGCCAGTCGGGGACTGGAGCCTACGAGCAGTACTTC,CASSQSGTGAYEQYF
TRBV6-6,-,TRBJ2-7,TRBD1,TGTGCCAGCAGCCCCCGGGACAGGTACGAGCAGTACTTC,CASSPRDRYEQYF
TRBV11-3,once,TRBJ2-3,TRBD2,TGTGCCAGCAGCTCGGATCGGGTAGCGGGAGTGAAAGATACGCAGTATTTT,CASSSDRVAGVKDTQYF
TRBV24-1,-,TRBJ1-2,-,TGTGCCACCAGTGACCAAGGACAGACCTATGGCTACACCTTC,CATSDQGQTYGYTF
TRBV4-1,few,TRBJ2-2,TRBD2,TGCGCCAGCAGCCAAGGCGGACTAGCGGGAGTCGGTACCGGGGAGCTGTTTTTT,CASSQGGLAGVGTGELFF
TRBV5-6,-,TRBJ1-6,-,TGTGCCAGCAGCTTGGAGGGACAATTTCTTTCACCCCTCCACTTT,CASSLEGQFLSPLHF
TRBV5-6,-,TRBJ1-2,-,TGTGCCAGCACTAAGCTGGCACAGAGCTATGGCTACACCTTC,CASTKLAQSYGYTF
TRBV6-1,-,TRBJ1-2,TRBD1,TGTGCCAGCAGTGAACTTCAGGGGGCTTATGGCTACACCTTC,CASSELQGAYGYTF
TRBV27,-,TRBJ2-1,-,TGTGCCAGCAGTTTCTCCCCCTACGGGGGCAATGAGCAGTTCTTC,CASSFSPYGGNEQFF
TRBV19,-,TRBJ2-1,TRBD2,TGTGCCAGTAGTATACGACCGGGCGGGAGGGCAGACAATGAGCAGTTCTTC,CASSIRPGGRADNEQFF
TRBV20-1,-,TRBJ2-2,-,TGCAGTGCTAGTGTTCTTAGCGGGAACACCGGGGAGCTGTTTTTT,CSASVLSGNTGELFF
TRBV19,-,TRBJ2-6,-,TGTGCCAGTAGTATCCACTCACCATCTGGGGCCAACGTCCTGACTTTC,CASSIHSPSGANVLTF
TRBV23-1,once,TRBJ1-1,TRBD1,TGCGCCAGCAGTCAAATACCCTTTACACAGGGGGACACTGAAGCTTTCTTT,CASSQIPFTQGDTEAFF
TRBV11-3,-,TRBJ1-4,-,TGTGCCAGCAGCTTTCTTTTTGGGGAGACTAATGAAAAACTGTTTTTT,CASSFLFGETNEKLFF
TRBV25-1,-,TRBJ2-2,TRBD1,TGTGCCAGCAGTTCACAGGGGGCGACCTTCGGCACCGGGGAGCTGTTTTTT,CASSSQGATFGTGELFF
TRBV4-1,-,TRBJ2-7,-,TGCGCCAGCAGCCAAGGGGCCGAGCAGTACTTC,CASSQGAEQYF
TRBV29-1,-,TRBJ1-1,-,TGCAGCGTGGCGGGGGTTTTGAACACTGAAGCTTTCTTT,CSVAGVLNTEAFF
TRBV2,-,TRBJ2-5,-,TGTGCCAGCAGTCGGTCGCTAGACCAAGAGACCCAGTACTTC,CASSRSLDQETQYF
TRBV4-1,-,TRBJ2-1,-,TGCGCCAGCAGCCCCTCTCAAACTAGAGACAATGAGCAGTTCTTC,CASSPSQTRDNEQFF
TRBV29-1,-,TRBJ1-4,TRBD1,TGCAGCGCTGGGACAGGGGTAAAAGAAAAACTGTTTTTT,CSAGTGVKEKLFF
TRBV6-1,-,TRBJ2-3,-,TGTGCCAGCAGTGAAGTCAGACAGGGGAGGGCAGATACGCAGTATTTT,CASSEVRQGRADTQYF
TRBV5-8,-,TRBJ1-2,-,TGTGCCAGCAGCTTGCCGGCGGGGGAAGGCTACACCTTC,CASSLPAGEGYTF
TRBV6-5,-,TRBJ2-2,-,TGTGCCAGCTGTACCAGCGCGAACACCGGGGAGCTGTTTTTT,CASCTSANTGELFF
TRBV28,few,TRBJ2-7,-,TGTGCCAGCAGTTTCGGGGGAGTCGGGTACGAGCAGTACTTC,CASSFGGVGYEQYF
TRBV7-9,-,TRBJ2-5,-,TGTGCCAGCAGCTTGTTCGAGCGGAAGACCCAGTACTTC,CASSLFERKTQYF
TRBV27,-,TRBJ1-5,TRBD1,TGTGCCAGCAGTTCGTCGGACAGGGGGCTAGGTCAGCCCCAGCATTTT,CASSSSDRGLGQPQHF
TRBV5-4,-,TRBJ2-7,TRBD2,TGTGCCAGCAGCTCCGGGACTAGCGGACTCGAGCAGTACTTC,CASSSGTSGLEQYF
TRBV19,-,TRBJ1-2,TRBD1,TGTGCCAGTAGTTTCCGACAGGGCTCTGCTCGACCCTACACCTTC,CASSFRQGSARPYTF